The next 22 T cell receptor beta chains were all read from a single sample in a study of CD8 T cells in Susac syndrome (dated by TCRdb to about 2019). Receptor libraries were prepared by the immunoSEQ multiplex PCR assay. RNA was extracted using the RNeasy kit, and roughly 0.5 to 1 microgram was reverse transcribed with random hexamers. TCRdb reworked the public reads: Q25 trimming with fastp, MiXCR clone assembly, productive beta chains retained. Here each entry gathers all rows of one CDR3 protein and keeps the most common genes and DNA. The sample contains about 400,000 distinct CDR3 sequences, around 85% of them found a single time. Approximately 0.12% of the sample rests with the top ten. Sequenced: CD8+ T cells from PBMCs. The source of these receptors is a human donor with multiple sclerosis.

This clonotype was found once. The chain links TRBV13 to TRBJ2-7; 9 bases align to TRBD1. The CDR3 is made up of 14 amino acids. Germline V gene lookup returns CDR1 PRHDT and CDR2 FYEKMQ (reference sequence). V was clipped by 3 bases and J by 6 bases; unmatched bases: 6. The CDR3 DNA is TGTGCCAGCAGCTTCACCGGGACAGGGAGCGAGCAGTACTTC. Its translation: CASSFTGTGSEQYF.

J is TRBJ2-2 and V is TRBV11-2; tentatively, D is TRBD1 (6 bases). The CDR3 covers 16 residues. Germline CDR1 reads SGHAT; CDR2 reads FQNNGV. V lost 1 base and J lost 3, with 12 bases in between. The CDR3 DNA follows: TGTGCCAGCAGCTTAGGATCAGGGGTCTACACCGGGGAGCTGTTTTTT. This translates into CASSLGSGVYTGELFF.

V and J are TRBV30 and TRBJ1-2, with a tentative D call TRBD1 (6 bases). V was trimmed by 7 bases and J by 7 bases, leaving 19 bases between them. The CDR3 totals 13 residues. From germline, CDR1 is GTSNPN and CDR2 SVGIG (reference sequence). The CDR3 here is CALGVGGPAGYTF. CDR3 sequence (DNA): TGTGCCTTGGGGGTAGGGGGACCGGCTGGCTACACCTTC.

The CDR3 is CSARVYSAYEQYF. The DNA for the CDR3 is TGCAGTGCTAGAGTTTACTCAGCCTACGAGCAGTACTTC. The chain has TRBV20-1 and TRBJ2-7; D gene ambiguous. V was shortened by 1 base and J by 2 bases, with 9 bases between the two germline ends. The CDR3 spans 13 residues. Germline V gene data show CDR1 as DFQATT and CDR2 as SNEGSKA (reference sequence).

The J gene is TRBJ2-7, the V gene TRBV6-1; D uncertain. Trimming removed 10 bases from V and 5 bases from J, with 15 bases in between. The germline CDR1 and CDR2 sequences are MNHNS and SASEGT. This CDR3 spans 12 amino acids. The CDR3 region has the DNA TGTGCCACCTCTCTTTCCCTGGACGAGCAGTACTTC. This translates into CATSLSLDEQYF.

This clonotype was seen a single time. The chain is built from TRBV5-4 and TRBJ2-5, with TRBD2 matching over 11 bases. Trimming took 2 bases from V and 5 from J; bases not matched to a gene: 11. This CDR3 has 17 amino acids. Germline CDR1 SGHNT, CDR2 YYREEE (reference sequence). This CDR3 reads CASSFGLAGGPRETQYF. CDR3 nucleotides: TGTGCCAGCAGCTTCGGGCTAGCGGGAGGCCCCCGGGAGACCCAGTACTTC.

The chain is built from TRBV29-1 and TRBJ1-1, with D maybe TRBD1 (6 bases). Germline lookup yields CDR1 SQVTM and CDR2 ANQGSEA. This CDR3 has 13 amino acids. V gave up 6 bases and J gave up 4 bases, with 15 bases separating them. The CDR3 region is CSVDQGYGTEAFF. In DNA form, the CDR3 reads TGCAGCGTAGATCAGGGGTATGGCACTGAAGCTTTCTTT.

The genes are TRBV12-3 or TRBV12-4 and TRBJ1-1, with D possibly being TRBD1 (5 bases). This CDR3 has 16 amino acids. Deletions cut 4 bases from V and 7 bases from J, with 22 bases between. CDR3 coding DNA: TGTGCCAGCAGTTACAAGGGACCGCGCCCCGTGGGTGAAGCTTTCTTT. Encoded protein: CASSYKGPRPVGEAFF.

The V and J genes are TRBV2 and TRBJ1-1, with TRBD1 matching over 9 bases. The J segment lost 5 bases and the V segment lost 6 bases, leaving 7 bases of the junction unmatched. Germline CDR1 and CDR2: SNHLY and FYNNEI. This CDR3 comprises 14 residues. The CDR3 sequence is CASRDGQGRTEAFF. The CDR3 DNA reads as TGTGCCAGCAGGGACGGACAGGGGCGGACTGAAGCTTTCTTT.

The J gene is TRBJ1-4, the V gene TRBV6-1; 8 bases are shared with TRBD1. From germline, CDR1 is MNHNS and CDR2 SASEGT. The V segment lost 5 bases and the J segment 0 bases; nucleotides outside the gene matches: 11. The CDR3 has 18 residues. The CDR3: CASSPWTGRGATNEKLFF. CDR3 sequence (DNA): TGTGCCAGCAGTCCCTGGACAGGGAGAGGGGCAACTAATGAAAAACTGTTTTTT.

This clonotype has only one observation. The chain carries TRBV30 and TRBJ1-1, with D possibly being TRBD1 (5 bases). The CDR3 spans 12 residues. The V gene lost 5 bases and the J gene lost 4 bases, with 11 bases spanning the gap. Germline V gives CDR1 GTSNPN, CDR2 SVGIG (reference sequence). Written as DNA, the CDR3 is TGTGCCTGGGACGGGGGGAGCACTGAAGCTTTCTTT. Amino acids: CAWDGGSTEAFF. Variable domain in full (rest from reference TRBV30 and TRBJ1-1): SQTIHQWPATLVQPVGSPLSLECTVEGTSNPNLYWYRQAAGRGLQLLFYSVGIGQISSEVPQNLSASRPQDRQFILSSKKLLLSDSGFYLCAWDGGSTEAFFGQGTRLTVV.

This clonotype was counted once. CDR3 sequence reads: CASRLDGRANNQPQHF. The CDR3 DNA follows: TGTGCCAGCAGACTGGATGGCAGGGCAAACAATCAGCCCCAGCATTTT. The J gene is TRBJ1-5, the V gene TRBV7-8; weak D call: TRBD1 (5 bases). Germline V gene data show CDR1 as SGHVS and CDR2 as FQNEAQ. V was shortened by 6 bases and J by 3 bases, with 18 bases between the two germline ends. This CDR3 is built from 16 residues. Using reference TRBV7-8 and TRBJ1-5 for the parts outside the CDR3, the full variable domain is GAGVSQSPRYKVAKRGQDVALRCDPISGHVSLFWYQQALGQGPEFLTYFQNEAQLDKSGLPSDRFFAERPEGSVSTLKIQRTQQEDSAVYLCASRLDGRANNQPQHFGDGTRLSIL.

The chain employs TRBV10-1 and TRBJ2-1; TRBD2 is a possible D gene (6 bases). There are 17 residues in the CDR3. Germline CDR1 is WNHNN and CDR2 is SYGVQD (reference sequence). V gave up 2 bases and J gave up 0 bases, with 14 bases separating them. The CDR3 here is CASSEGLRGSSYNEQFF. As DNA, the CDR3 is TGCGCCAGCAGTGAGGGGTTACGGGGGAGCTCCTACAATGAGCAGTTCTTC.

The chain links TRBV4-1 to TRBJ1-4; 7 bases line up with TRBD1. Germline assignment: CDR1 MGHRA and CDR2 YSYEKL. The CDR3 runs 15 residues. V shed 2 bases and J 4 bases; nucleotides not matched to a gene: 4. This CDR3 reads CASSQSGTVNEKLFF. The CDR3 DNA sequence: TGCGCCAGCAGCCAATCTGGGACAGTTAATGAAAAACTGTTTTTT.

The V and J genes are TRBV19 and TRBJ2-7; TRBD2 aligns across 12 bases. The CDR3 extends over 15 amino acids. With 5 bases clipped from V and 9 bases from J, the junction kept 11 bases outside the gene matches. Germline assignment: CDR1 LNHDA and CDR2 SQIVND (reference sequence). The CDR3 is CASSPEVGLAGRQYF. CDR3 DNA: TGTGCCAGTAGTCCCGAGGTCGGACTAGCGGGGCGGCAGTACTTC.

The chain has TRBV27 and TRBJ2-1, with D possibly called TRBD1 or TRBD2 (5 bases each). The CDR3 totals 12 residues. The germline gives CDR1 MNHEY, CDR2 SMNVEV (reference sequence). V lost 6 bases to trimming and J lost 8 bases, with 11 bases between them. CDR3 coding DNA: TGTGCCAGCAGGGGGGAGCGGTATGAGCAGTTCTTC. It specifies CASRGERYEQFF.

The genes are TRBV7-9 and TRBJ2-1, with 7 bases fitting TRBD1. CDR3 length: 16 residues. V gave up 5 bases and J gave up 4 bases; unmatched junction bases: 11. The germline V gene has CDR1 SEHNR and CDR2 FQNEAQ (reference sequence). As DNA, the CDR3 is TGTGCCAGCAGCGCGCGCTTTGGGACAGTATACAATGAGCAGTTCTTC. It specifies CASSARFGTVYNEQFF.

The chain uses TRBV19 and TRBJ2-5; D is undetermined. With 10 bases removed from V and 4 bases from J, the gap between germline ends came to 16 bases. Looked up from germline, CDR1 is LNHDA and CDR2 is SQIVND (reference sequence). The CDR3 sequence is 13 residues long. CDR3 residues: CATHYAPGETQYF. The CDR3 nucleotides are TGTGCCACGCACTATGCCCCTGGAGAGACCCAGTACTTC.

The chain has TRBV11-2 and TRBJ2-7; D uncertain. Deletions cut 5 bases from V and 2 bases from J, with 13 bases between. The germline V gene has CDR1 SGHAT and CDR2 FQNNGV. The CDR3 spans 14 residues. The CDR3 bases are TGTGCCAGCAGCCCGCCGACTGAAACCTACGAGCAGTACTTC. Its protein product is CASSPPTETYEQYF.

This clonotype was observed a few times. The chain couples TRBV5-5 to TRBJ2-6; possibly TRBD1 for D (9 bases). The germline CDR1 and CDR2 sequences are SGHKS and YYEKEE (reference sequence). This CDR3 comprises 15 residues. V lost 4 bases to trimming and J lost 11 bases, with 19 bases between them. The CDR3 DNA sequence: TGTGCCAGCAGCCCGACAGGGGGACTAGGGGACGTCCTGACTTTC. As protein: CASSPTGGLGDVLTF.

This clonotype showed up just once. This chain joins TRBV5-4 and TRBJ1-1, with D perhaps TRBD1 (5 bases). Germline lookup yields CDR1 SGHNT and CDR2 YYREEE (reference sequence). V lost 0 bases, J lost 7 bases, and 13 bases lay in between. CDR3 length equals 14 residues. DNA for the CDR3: TGTGCCAGCAGCTTGGACAGGCCTTATGGTGAAGCTTTCTTT. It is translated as CASSLDRPYGEAFF.

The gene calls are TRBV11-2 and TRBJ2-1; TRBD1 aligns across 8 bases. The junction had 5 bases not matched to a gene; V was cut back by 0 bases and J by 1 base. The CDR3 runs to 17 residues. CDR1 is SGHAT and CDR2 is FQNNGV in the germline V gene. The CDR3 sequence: CASSLEPWDRSYNEQFF. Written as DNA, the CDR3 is TGTGCCAGCAGCTTAGAGCCCTGGGACAGGTCCTACAATGAGCAGTTCTTC.